The TCR beta chain described here comes from a study of blood T cell repertoires in COVID-19. For the study at large: Collection of acute and convalescent COVID-19 samples took place in the United States, Italy and Spain.

V lost 4 bases to trimming and J lost 0 bases, with 14 bases between them. The CDR3 has 15 residues. The V gene's germline CDR1 is SGDLS and CDR2 YYNGEE. This clone was seen more than once but under ten times. As handled by the study authors: By means of reference gene primer amplification, nucleated cell counts were estimated. Profiling relied on immunoSEQ multiplex PCR, and the TCRdb table lists in-frame clones only, not all of them. V, J and clone size reflect that table, while D and trimming were determined from the DNA. The table records 140,000 to 150,000 clones, 80% of them present only once. Input material: peripheral blood. This sequence originates from a man between 65 and 85 years old who had recovered from COVID-19. The J gene is TRBJ2-7, the V gene TRBV9; D might be TRBD2 (6 bases). This CDR3 reads CASSPSGGSSYEQYF. In DNA, the CDR3 is TGTGCCAGCAGCCCCTCCGGGGGAAGCTCCTACGAGCAGTACTTC.